The sequence of this T cell receptor (beta chain) was determined in a study of shared clonotypes between healthy human individuals. Overall study results and limits: Naive subsets generally had larger estimated richness than memory subsets. Deeper or shallower sequencing was expected to change how clonotypes are shared among donors.

Using immunoSEQ multiplex PCR, the repertoire was profiled, and TCRdb retains in-frame clones only, with some absent. The profile shows fewer than 2.5 million clones, 93% of them singletons. Germline lookup yields CDR1 MDHEN and CDR2 SYDVKM. The CDR3 has 13 amino acids. The germline V and J ends were trimmed by 7 bases and 2 bases, with 11 bases remaining between them. A remark on this clone: Its matching antigen is unknown.

The sequencing sample was made of naive CD4+ T cells from PBMCs. As to subset: CD45RA+ positively selected. This receptor was identified in a man younger than 35 in good health. Some clones in this sample may be carry-over from other donors' samples. The chain joins TRBV28 to TRBJ1-1, with D uncertain. The CDR3 reads CASNRAANTEAFF. The CDR3 DNA is TGTGCCAGCAACCGGGCCGCAAACACTGAAGCTTTCTTT.